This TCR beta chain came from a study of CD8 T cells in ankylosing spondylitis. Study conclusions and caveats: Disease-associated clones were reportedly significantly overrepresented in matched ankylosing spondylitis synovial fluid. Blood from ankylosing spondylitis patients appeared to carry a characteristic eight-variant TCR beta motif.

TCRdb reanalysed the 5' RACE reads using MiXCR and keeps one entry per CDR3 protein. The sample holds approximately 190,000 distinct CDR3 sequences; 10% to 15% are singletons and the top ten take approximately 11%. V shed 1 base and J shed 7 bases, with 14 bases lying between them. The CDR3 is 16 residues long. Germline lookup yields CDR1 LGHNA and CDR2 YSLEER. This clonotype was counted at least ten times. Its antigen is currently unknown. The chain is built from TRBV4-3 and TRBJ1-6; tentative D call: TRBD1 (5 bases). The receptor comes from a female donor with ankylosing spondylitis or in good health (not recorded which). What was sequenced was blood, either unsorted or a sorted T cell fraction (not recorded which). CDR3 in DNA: TGCGCCAGCAGCCAAGCGTTCGGGGGAGCAAATTCACCCCTCCACTTT. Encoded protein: CASSQAFGGANSPLHF.